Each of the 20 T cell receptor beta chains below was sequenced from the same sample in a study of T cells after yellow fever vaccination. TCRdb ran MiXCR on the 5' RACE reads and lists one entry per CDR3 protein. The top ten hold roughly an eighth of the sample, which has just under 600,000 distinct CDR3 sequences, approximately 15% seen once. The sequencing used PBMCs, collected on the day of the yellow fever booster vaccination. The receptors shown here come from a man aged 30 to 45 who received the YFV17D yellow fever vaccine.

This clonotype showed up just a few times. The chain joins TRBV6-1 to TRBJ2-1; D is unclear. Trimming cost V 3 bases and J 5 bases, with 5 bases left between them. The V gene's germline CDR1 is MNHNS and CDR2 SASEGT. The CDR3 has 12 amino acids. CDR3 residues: CASSESHNEQFF. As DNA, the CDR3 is TGTGCCAGCAGTGAGAGTCACAATGAGCAGTTCTTC.

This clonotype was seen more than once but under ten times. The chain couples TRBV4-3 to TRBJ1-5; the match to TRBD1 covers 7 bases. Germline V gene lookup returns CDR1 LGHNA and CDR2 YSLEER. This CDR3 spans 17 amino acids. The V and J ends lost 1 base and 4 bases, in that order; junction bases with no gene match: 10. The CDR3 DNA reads TGCGCCAGCAGCCAAGTAGTGGTGTGGGACAGTAATCAGCCCCAGCATTTT. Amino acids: CASSQVVVWDSNQPQHF.

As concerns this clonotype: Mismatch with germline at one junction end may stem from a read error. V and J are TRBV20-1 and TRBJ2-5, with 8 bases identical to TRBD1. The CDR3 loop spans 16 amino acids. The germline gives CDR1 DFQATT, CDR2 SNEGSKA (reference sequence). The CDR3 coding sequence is TGCAGTGCTAGAGTCTCCAGGGGGCTAGCCGTGGAGACCCGGTACTTC. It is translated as CSARVSRGLAVETRYF.

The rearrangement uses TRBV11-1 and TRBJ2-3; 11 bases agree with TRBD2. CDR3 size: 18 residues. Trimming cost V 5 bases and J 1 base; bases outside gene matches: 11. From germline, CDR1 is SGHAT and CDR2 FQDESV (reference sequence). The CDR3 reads CASSTFRTTSGGTDTQYF. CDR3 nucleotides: TGTGCCAGCAGCACCTTCAGAACGACTAGCGGGGGCACAGATACGCAGTATTTT.

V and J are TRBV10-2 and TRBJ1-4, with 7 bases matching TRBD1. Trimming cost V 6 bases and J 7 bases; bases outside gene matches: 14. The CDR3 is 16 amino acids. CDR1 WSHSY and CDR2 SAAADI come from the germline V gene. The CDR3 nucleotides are TGCGCCAGCAGAGCCGGGACAGCTCATTGGGGTGAAAAACTGTTTTTT. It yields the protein CASRAGTAHWGEKLFF.

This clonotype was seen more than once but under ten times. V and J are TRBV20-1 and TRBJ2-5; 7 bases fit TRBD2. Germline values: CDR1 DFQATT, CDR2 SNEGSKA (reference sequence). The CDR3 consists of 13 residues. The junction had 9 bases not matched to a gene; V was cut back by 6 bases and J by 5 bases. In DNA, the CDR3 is TGCAGTGCCCAGGTGGGGGGGGTCGAGACCCAGTACTTC. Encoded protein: CSAQVGGVETQYF.

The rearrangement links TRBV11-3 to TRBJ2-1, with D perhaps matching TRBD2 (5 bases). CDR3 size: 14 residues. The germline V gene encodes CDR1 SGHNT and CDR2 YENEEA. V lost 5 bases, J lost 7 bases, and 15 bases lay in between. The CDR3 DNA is TGTGCCAGCAGCCTGAGGGCCTCAATGAATGAGCAGTTCTTC. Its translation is CASSLRASMNEQFF.

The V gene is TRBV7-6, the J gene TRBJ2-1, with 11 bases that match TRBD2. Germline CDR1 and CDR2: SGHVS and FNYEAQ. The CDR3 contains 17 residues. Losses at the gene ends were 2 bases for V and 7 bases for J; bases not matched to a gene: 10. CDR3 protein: CASSLRVLAGAVNEQFF. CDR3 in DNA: TGTGCCAGCAGCTTAAGGGTACTAGCGGGAGCAGTGAATGAGCAGTTCTTC.

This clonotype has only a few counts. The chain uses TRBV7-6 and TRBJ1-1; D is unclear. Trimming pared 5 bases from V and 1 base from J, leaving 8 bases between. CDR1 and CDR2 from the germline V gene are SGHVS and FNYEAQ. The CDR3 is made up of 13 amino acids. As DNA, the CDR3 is TGTGCCAGCAGCCCCCGAAAGAACACTGAAGCTTTCTTT. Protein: CASSPRKNTEAFF.

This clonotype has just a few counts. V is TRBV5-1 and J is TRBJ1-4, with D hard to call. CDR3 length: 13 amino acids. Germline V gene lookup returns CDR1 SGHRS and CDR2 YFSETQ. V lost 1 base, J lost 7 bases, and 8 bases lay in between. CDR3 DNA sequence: TGCGCCAGCAGCTTGTCCAGCGGTGAAAAACTGTTTTTT. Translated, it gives CASSLSSGEKLFF.

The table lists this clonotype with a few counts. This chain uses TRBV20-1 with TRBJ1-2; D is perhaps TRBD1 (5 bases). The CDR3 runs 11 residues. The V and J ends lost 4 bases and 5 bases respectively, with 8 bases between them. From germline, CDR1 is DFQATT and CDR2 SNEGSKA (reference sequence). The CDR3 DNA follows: TGCAGTGCTACCCAGGGATATGGCTACACCTTC. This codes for CSATQGYGYTF.

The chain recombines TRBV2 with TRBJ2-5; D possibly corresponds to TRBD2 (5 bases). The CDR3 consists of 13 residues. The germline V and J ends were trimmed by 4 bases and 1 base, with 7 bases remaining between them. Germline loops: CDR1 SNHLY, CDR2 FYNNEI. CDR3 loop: CASSVGVQETQYF. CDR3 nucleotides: TGTGCCAGCAGTGTCGGGGTCCAAGAGACCCAGTACTTC.

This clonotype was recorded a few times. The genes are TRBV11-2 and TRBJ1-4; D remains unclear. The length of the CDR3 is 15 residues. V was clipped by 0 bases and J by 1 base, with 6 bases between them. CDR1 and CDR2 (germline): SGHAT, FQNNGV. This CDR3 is CASSLDMGTNEKLFF. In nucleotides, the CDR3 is TGTGCCAGCAGCTTAGATATGGGAACTAATGAAAAACTGTTTTTT. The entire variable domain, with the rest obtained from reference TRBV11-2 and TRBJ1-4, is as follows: EAGVAQSPRYKIIEKRQSVAFWCNPISGHATLYWYQQILGQGPKLLIQFQNNGVVDDSQLPKDRFSAERLKGVDSTLKIQPAKLEDSAVYLCASSLDMGTNEKLFFGSGTQLSVL.

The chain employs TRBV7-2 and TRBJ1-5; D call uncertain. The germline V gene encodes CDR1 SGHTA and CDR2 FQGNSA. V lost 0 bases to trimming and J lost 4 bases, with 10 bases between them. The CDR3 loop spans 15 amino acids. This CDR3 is CASSLALTENQPQHF. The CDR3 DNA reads TGTGCCAGCAGCTTAGCGTTGACGGAAAATCAGCCCCAGCATTTT. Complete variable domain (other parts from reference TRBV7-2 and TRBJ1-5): GAGVSQSPSNKVTEKGKDVELRCDPISGHTALYWYRQSLGQGLEFLIYFQGNSAPDKSGLPSDRFSAERTGGSVSTLTIQRTQQEDSAVYLCASSLALTENQPQHFGDGTRLSIL.

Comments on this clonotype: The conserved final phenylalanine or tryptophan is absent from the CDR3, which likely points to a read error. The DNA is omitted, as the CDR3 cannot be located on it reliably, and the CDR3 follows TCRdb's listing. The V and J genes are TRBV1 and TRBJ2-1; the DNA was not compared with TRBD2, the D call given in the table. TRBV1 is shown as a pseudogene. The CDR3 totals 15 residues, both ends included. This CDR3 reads CTSRRGTSGRCEQFL.

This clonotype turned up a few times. CDR3: CASSPASGYNEQFF. CDR3 nucleotides: TGTGCCAGCAGCCCAGCGTCAGGTTACAATGAGCAGTTCTTC. This chain connects TRBV7-3 to TRBJ2-1, with unresolved D. Trimming left V 5 bases short and J 4 bases short, with 12 bases between. CDR3 length: 14 amino acids. CDR1 SGHTA and CDR2 FQGTGA come from the germline V gene. Full variable domain (rest looked up from reference TRBV7-3 and TRBJ2-1): GAGVSQTPSNKVTEKGKYVELRCDPISGHTALYWYRQSLGQGPEFLIYFQGTGAADDSGLPNDRFFAVRPEGSVSTLKIQRTERGDSAVYLCASSPASGYNEQFFGPGTRLTVL.

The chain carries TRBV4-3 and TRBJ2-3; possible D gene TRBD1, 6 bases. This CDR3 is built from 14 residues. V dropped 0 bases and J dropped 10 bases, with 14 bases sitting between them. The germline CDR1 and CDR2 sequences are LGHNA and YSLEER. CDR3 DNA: TGCGCCAGCAGCCAAGACCCGGGCCAGGGGCCGCAGTATTTT. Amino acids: CASSQDPGQGPQYF.

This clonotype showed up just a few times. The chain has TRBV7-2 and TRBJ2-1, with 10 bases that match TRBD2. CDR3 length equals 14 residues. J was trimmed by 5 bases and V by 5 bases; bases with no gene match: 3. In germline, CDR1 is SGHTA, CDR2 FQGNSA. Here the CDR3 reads CASSRAGGNNEQFF. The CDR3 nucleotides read TGTGCCAGCAGCCGAGCGGGAGGGAACAATGAGCAGTTCTTC. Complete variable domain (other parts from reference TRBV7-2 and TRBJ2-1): GAGVSQSPSNKVTEKGKDVELRCDPISGHTALYWYRQSLGQGLEFLIYFQGNSAPDKSGLPSDRFSAERTGGSVSTLTIQRTQQEDSAVYLCASSRAGGNNEQFFGPGTRLTVL.

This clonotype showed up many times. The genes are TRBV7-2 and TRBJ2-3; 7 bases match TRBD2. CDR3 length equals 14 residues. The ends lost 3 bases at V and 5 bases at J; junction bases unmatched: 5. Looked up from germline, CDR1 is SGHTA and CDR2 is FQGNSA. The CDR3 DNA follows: TGTGCCAGCAGCTTTGGGGCGGGAGTAGATACGCAGTATTTT. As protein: CASSFGAGVDTQYF.

CDR3 nucleotides: TGCGCCAGCAGCCAAGGTGGAGCGGGAGCGTCAGATACGCAGTATTTT. Translation: CASSQGGAGASDTQYF. This chain joins TRBV4-3 and TRBJ2-3, with 8 bases lining up with TRBD2. This CDR3 is 16 amino acids long. From germline, CDR1 is LGHNA and CDR2 YSLEER. V lost 1 base and J lost 4; bases outside the gene matches: 7.